Presented here are 22 T cell receptor beta chains from one specimen sequenced in a study of blood T cell repertoires in COVID-19. Sequencing was performed with immunoSEQ multiplex PCR; in TCRdb, only in-frame clones are kept and a portion is missing. Of a few hundred thousand clones in the sample, approximately 78% were seen once. The specimen sequenced was PBMCs or T cells enriched from blood (not recorded which). These receptors all stem from a man aged 35 to 55 who had recovered from COVID-19.

The chain combines TRBV19 with TRBJ2-2, with 10 bases matching TRBD2. Germline lookup yields CDR1 LNHDA and CDR2 SQIVND (reference sequence). The CDR3 consists of 15 residues. Unmatched junction bases numbered 1, after V lost 5 bases and J lost 1 base. Here the CDR3 DNA reads TGTGCCAGTAGTCCTAGCGGGGGGAACACCGGGGAGCTGTTTTTT. It specifies CASSPSGGNTGELFF.

The rearrangement links TRBV10-1 to TRBJ1-2; 8 bases are shared with TRBD1. With V trimmed by 3 bases and J by 6 bases, 9 bases remained unmatched. This CDR3 is 15 amino acids long. Germline CDR1 is WNHNN and CDR2 is SYGVQD (reference sequence). The CDR3 loop reads CASSDTRQGRNGYTF. The CDR3, as DNA: TGCGCCAGCAGTGATACTAGACAGGGGAGGAATGGCTACACCTTC.

The chain has TRBV28 and TRBJ2-7, with D perhaps matching TRBD2 (5 bases). Germline V CDR1 and CDR2: MDHEN, SYDVKM. The CDR3 is made up of 12 amino acids. Trimming shortened V by 6 bases and J by 6 bases, and 12 bases separated the two germline ends. CDR3 protein: CASSPGSFEQYF. CDR3 coding DNA: TGTGCCAGCAGCCCGGGGTCGTTCGAGCAGTACTTC.

This clone appeared a few times. The rearrangement links TRBV6-5 to TRBJ1-6, with unresolved D. The CDR3 is 14 amino acids. The V and J ends lost 3 bases and 0 bases respectively, with 3 bases between them. Germline CDR1 reads MNHEY; CDR2 reads SVGAGI. As DNA, the CDR3 is TGTGCCAGCAGTTATCTCTCCTATAATTCACCCCTCCACTTT. Amino acids: CASSYLSYNSPLHF.

The chain has TRBV29-1 and TRBJ2-7; D is perhaps TRBD1 (6 bases). The germline CDR1 and CDR2 sequences are SQVTM and ANQGSEA. CDR3 size: 11 residues. V gave up 5 bases and J gave up 9 bases, with 14 bases separating them. The CDR3 reads CSVPREGGQYF. In DNA form, the CDR3 reads TGCAGCGTTCCACGGGAAGGGGGGCAGTACTTC.

The rearrangement joins TRBV3-1 (or the pseudogene TRBV3-2) to TRBJ2-1; possible D gene TRBD2, 5 bases. This CDR3 contains 14 residues. Per germline, CDR1 LGHDT and CDR2 YNNKEL (reference sequence). V lost 7 bases, J lost 8 bases, and 18 bases lay in between. The DNA for the CDR3 is TGTGCCAGCAATCGGGCTAGCAGTCACGATGAGCAGTTCTTC. Protein product: CASNRASSHDEQFF.

The rearrangement links TRBV5-1 to TRBJ1-3, with D possibly being TRBD1 (5 bases). Trimming stripped 4 bases from V and 0 bases from J, with 11 bases between. This CDR3 contains 15 residues. CDR1 is SGHRS, CDR2 YFSETQ, per germline. In DNA, the CDR3 is TGCGCCAGCAGCCTCGGGGGGGGCTCTGGAAACACCATATATTTT. Translating gives CASSLGGGSGNTIYF.

The rearrangement links TRBV19 to TRBJ1-5, with 8 bases lining up with TRBD1. V shed 5 bases, J shed 2 bases, and the junction held 5 bases outside the gene matches. The CDR3 loop spans 15 amino acids. The germline gives CDR1 LNHDA, CDR2 SQIVND (reference sequence). CDR3 DNA: TGTGCCAGTAGTTTGGACAGGGCCGGCAATCAGCCCCAGCATTTT. Protein product: CASSLDRAGNQPQHF.

The chain has TRBV6-4 and TRBJ2-7; 9 bases match TRBD2. Germline loops: CDR1 MRHNA, CDR2 SNTAGT. The CDR3 is 18 residues long. Unmatched junction bases numbered 14, after V lost 5 bases and J lost 0 bases. In nucleotides, the CDR3 is TGTGCCAGCAGTACCCCGGGACTAGCCACTCTTAGCTCCTACGAGCAGTACTTC. Protein product: CASSTPGLATLSSYEQYF.

The J gene is TRBJ2-7, the V gene TRBV10-3; the D gene is possibly TRBD2 (6 bases). Trimming shortened V by 0 bases and J by 6 bases, and 12 bases separated the two germline ends. Germline CDR1 is ENHRY and CDR2 is SYGVKD. This CDR3 contains 14 residues. The CDR3 protein is CAISESTGEREQYF. CDR3 DNA sequence: TGTGCCATCAGTGAGTCGACGGGGGAGCGCGAGCAGTACTTC.

This clone has more than one count but fewer than ten. At the DNA level, this CDR3 is encoded by other sequences in the same sample as well. The rearrangement links TRBV5-1 to TRBJ1-6; 7 nucleotides agree with TRBD1. Looked up from germline, CDR1 is SGHRS and CDR2 is YFSETQ. This CDR3 is 14 amino acids long. V dropped 0 bases and J dropped 7; count of bases not matched to a gene: 1. The CDR3 region has the DNA TGCGCCAGCAGCTTGGACAGGGGAAATTCACCCCTCCACTTT. Residues: CASSLDRGNSPLHF. Supplemented by reference TRBV5-1 and TRBJ1-6, the full variable domain reads KAGVTQTPRYLIKTRGQQVTLSCSPISGHRSVSWYQQTPGQGLQFLFEYFSETQRNKGNFPGRFSGRQFSNSRSEMNVSTLELGDSALYLCASSLDRGNSPLHFGNGTRLTVT.

This chain joins TRBV5-1 and TRBJ2-7; a weak D match, TRBD2 (5 bases). The CDR3 is 14 amino acids. CDR1 is SGHRS, CDR2 YFSETQ, per germline. The V end lost 7 bases, the J end lost 5 bases, and 19 bases lay between the germline ends. Written as DNA, the CDR3 is TGCGCCAGCCGACCGAGGGCTTTGGGAGACGAGCAGTACTTC. It encodes CASRPRALGDEQYF.

The chain's CDR3 is CASRNPGSLAGYEQYF. The CDR3 DNA reads as TGTGCCAGCAGAAACCCCGGCAGCCTAGCGGGCTACGAGCAGTACTTC. The chain joins TRBV6-6 to TRBJ2-7; 8 bases match TRBD2. Germline CDR1 and CDR2: MNHNY and SVGAGI (reference sequence). J lost 3 bases, V lost 6 bases, and 13 bases had no gene match. This CDR3 has 16 amino acids.

Only a few counts were recorded for this clone. J is TRBJ1-2 and V is TRBV5-1; D remains ambiguous. In germline, CDR1 is SGHRS, CDR2 YFSETQ. CDR3 length equals 14 residues. V gave up 4 bases and J gave up 6 bases, with 16 bases separating them. The DNA of the CDR3 is TGCGCCAGCAGCCTCGTGGAGTCCAATCATGGCTACACCTTC. Translating it yields CASSLVESNHGYTF.

The genes are TRBV11-2 and TRBJ2-7, with 7 nucleotides matching TRBD1. CDR3 size: 12 residues. V lost 5 bases, J lost 11 bases, and 9 bases stayed unmatched. Germline CDR1 SGHAT, CDR2 FQNNGV. The CDR3 region has the DNA TGTGCCAGCAGCCCTATTACAGGGGTGGAGTACTTC. Protein: CASSPITGVEYF.

This clone was counted between two and nine times. The V call is TRBV15, the J call TRBJ2-3; 9 nucleotides line up with TRBD1. V shed 6 bases, J shed 2 bases, and the junction held 6 bases outside the gene matches. CDR3 length equals 15 residues. Germline CDR1 LNHNV, CDR2 YYDKDF (reference sequence). The CDR3 DNA is TGTGCCACCAGTCCCGGGACAGGGACCACAGATACGCAGTATTTT. Translating gives CATSPGTGTTDTQYF.

The V and J genes are TRBV12-5 and TRBJ1-1, with 7 bases matching TRBD1. The V gene's germline CDR1 is LGHNT and CDR2 FRNRAP. V lost 2 bases and J lost 4; bases outside the gene matches: 10. There are 16 residues in the CDR3. As DNA, the CDR3 is TGTGCTAGTGGTTTGATGCAGGGGGTCGTTGGCACTGAAGCTTTCTTT. This gives the protein CASGLMQGVVGTEAFF. The full variable domain, completed using reference TRBV12-5 and TRBJ1-1, is DARVTQTPRHKVTEMGQEVTMRCQPILGHNTVFWYRQTMMQGLELLAYFRNRAPLDDSGMPKDRFSAEMPDATLATLKIQPSEPRDSAVYFCASGLMQGVVGTEAFFGQGTRLTVV.

This sequence joins TRBV2 and TRBJ1-2, with D unclear. The germline gives CDR1 SNHLY, CDR2 FYNNEI. This CDR3 spans 15 amino acids. The V gene lost 2 bases and the J gene lost 4 bases, with 14 bases spanning the gap. The CDR3 region is CASSENGRRGYGYTF. CDR3 in DNA: TGTGCCAGCAGTGAAAACGGCCGCCGGGGCTATGGCTACACCTTC.

This clone was counted only a few times. This rearrangement joins TRBV12-5 to TRBJ2-7; 7 bases are shared with TRBD1. J lost 2 bases, V lost 4 bases, and 2 bases had no gene match. The CDR3 length is 13 residues. Looked up from germline, CDR1 is LGHNT and CDR2 is FRNRAP. DNA for the CDR3: TGTGCTAGTGGTTGGGGGACAGCCTACGAGCAGTACTTC. It yields the protein CASGWGTAYEQYF. The variable domain in full, with the rest retrieved from reference TRBV12-5 and TRBJ2-7, is DARVTQTPRHKVTEMGQEVTMRCQPILGHNTVFWYRQTMMQGLELLAYFRNRAPLDDSGMPKDRFSAEMPDATLATLKIQPSEPRDSAVYFCASGWGTAYEQYFGPGTRLTVT.

V usage is TRBV7-2 and J usage is TRBJ2-5; D possibly corresponds to TRBD2 (6 bases). CDR3 length: 14 amino acids. Per the germline V gene, CDR1 is SGHTA and CDR2 is FQGNSA. V lost 8 bases and J 2 bases, leaving 15 bases between the germline ends. In DNA form, the CDR3 reads TGTGCCAGCCCCAAGACGGAGGGGCAAGAGACCCAGTACTTC. Encoded protein: CASPKTEGQETQYF.

The chain employs TRBV7-9 and TRBJ1-2; 9 bases align to TRBD1. After removal of 4 bases from V and 6 bases from J, the junction contained 9 bases not matched to a gene. CDR3 size: 15 residues. The germline V gene encodes CDR1 SEHNR and CDR2 FQNEAQ (reference sequence). CDR3 sequence reads: CASSSYRDRVDGYTF. The CDR3 DNA is TGTGCCAGCAGCTCCTACCGGGACAGGGTTGATGGCTACACCTTC.

The chain combines TRBV2 with TRBJ1-2; 10 bases match TRBD1. Germline lookup yields CDR1 SNHLY and CDR2 FYNNEI. V lost 4 bases to trimming and J lost 5 bases; unmatched junction nucleotides: 4. The CDR3 runs to 14 residues. The CDR3 here is CASSATGGAYGYTF. The DNA of the CDR3 is TGTGCCAGCAGTGCGACAGGGGGCGCGTATGGCTACACCTTC. The entire variable domain, with the rest obtained from reference TRBV2 and TRBJ1-2, is as follows: EPEVTQTPSHQVTQMGQEVILRCVPISNHLYFYWYRQILGQKVEFLVSFYNNEISEKSEIFDDQFSVERPDGSNFTLKIRSTKLEDSAMYFCASSATGGAYGYTFGSGTRLTVV.